These T cell receptor beta chains were read from a single sample in a study of a mutant IDH1 vaccine in newly diagnosed glioma. Produced via immunoSEQ multiplex PCR; TCRdb's table is partial and in-frame only. The sample includes tens of thousands of clones, around 86% of them seen just once. Antigens for these TCRs are unknown. The sequences come from PBMCs, collected from a glioma patient whose treatment included an IDH1 peptide vaccine. All receptors derive from a man under 40 with glioma. Both conserved end residues are part of each CDR3. The order of the fields is clone size, D gene, V gene, J gene, CDR3 protein, CDR3 DNA. A D gene is named only where the DNA matches it firmly. Clone size, where shown, is once, few, many, or a class for clones that have expanded.

size: -
D: -
V: TRBV7-8
J: TRBJ2-3
CDR3: CASSLVVGPGTDTQYF
DNA: TGTGCCAGCAGCTTAGTTGTGGGCCCAGGCACAGATACGCAGTATTTT

size: -
D: -
V: TRBV19
J: TRBJ1-5
CDR3: CASSIQANQPQHF
DNA: TGTGCCAGTAGTATACAGGCGAATCAGCCCCAGCATTTT

size: few
D: -
V: TRBV7-9
J: TRBJ1-5
CDR3: CASSLGPEGQPQHF
DNA: TGTGCCAGCAGCTTAGGGCCGGAGGGGCAGCCCCAGCATTTT

size: once
D: -
V: TRBV7-2
J: TRBJ1-6
CDR3: CASSLTGSIPLHF
DNA: TGTGCCAGCAGCCTGACTGGGAGTATTCCCCTCCACTTT

size: once
D: -
V: TRBV4-1
J: TRBJ2-2
CDR3: CASSQVWNTGELFF
DNA: TGCGCCAGCAGCCAAGTGTGGAACACCGGGGAGCTGTTTTTT

size: -
D: TRBD1
V: TRBV19
J: TRBJ1-6
CDR3: CASRTGTGNSPLHF
DNA: TGTGCCAGTAGAACCGGGACAGGAAATTCACCCCTCCACTTT

size: -
D: TRBD1
V: TRBV29-1
J: TRBJ2-7
CDR3: CSVDGGQAFEQYF
DNA: TGCAGCGTTGATGGTGGACAGGCTTTCGAGCAGTACTTC

size: -
D: -
V: TRBV5-1
J: TRBJ1-1
CDR3: CASSTEPSGGDTEAFF
DNA: TGCGCCAGCAGCACCGAACCCAGCGGGGGTGACACTGAAGCTTTCTTT

size: -
D: TRBD1
V: TRBV27
J: TRBJ1-1
CDR3: CASSFHRGGTEAFF
DNA: TGTGCCAGCAGTTTCCACAGGGGGGGGACTGAAGCTTTCTTT

size: -
D: -
V: TRBV28
J: TRBJ2-7
CDR3: CASNRGGLRAREQYF
DNA: TGTGCCAGCAATAGAGGGGGTCTTCGGGCTAGGGAGCAGTACTTC

size: few
D: -
V: TRBV7-9
J: TRBJ1-5
CDR3: CASSLRDSNQPQHF
DNA: TGTGCCAGCAGCTTAAGGGACAGCAATCAGCCCCAGCATTTT

size: -
D: TRBD1
V: TRBV18
J: TRBJ2-5
CDR3: CASSPLGQGVRQETQYF
DNA: TGTGCCAGCTCACCCTTGGGACAGGGCGTAAGGCAAGAGACCCAGTACTTC

size: -
D: -
V: TRBV5-4
J: TRBJ1-3
CDR3: CASSPGTNSGNTIYF
DNA: TGTGCCAGCAGCCCCGGGACAAACTCTGGAAACACCATATATTTT

size: -
D: -
V: TRBV5-4
J: TRBJ2-7
CDR3: CASSLELVADYEQYF
DNA: TGTGCCAGCAGCTTGGAACTAGTGGCGGACTACGAGCAGTACTTC

size: once
D: -
V: TRBV5-4
J: TRBJ2-3
CDR3: CASSPPRRGRHSGDTQYF
DNA: TGTGCCAGCAGCCCCCCCCGTCGGGGACGCCATTCTGGGGATACGCAGTATTTT

size: -
D: -
V: TRBV27
J: TRBJ1-1
CDR3: CASSRGGAFTEAFF
DNA: TGTGCCAGCAGCCGAGGGGGGGCATTCACTGAAGCTTTCTTT

size: few
D: -
V: TRBV2
J: TRBJ1-4
CDR3: CASCYSRANEKLFF
DNA: TGTGCCAGCTGTTACTCCCGGGCAAATGAAAAACTGTTTTTT

size: once
D: -
V: TRBV5-4
J: TRBJ1-1
CDR3: CASSNLDGNTEAFF
DNA: TGTGCCAGCAGCAATTTGGACGGGAACACTGAAGCTTTCTTT

size: -
D: TRBD1
V: TRBV4-2
J: TRBJ2-7
CDR3: CASSQDPAGGAEQYF
DNA: TGTGCCAGCAGCCAAGATCCGGCAGGGGGAGCCGAGCAGTACTTC

size: -
D: -
V: TRBV2
J: TRBJ2-1
CDR3: CASSEAPFYSGANEQFF
DNA: TGTGCCAGCAGTGAAGCGCCGTTTTATTCGGGCGCAAATGAGCAGTTCTTC

size: -
D: -
V: TRBV4-1
J: TRBJ1-2
CDR3: CASSFDPGVATANYGYTF
DNA: TGCGCCAGCAGCTTCGACCCTGGGGTGGCAACGGCCAACTATGGCTACACCTTC

size: -
D: TRBD2
V: TRBV13
J: TRBJ2-2
CDR3: CASSLVAGRTGELFF
DNA: TGTGCCAGCAGCTTAGTAGCGGGGCGCACCGGGGAGCTGTTTTTT

size: -
D: TRBD1
V: TRBV6-1
J: TRBJ2-4
CDR3: CASSASGDRAGIGAKNIQYF
DNA: TGTGCCAGCAGTGCCTCCGGGGACAGGGCCGGGATAGGAGCCAAAAACATTCAGTACTTC

size: once
D: -
V: TRBV10-2
J: TRBJ1-1
CDR3: CASSDWSGGNTEAFF
DNA: TGCGCCAGCAGTGATTGGTCGGGGGGTAACACTGAAGCTTTCTTT

size: -
D: TRBD1
V: TRBV15
J: TRBJ2-3
CDR3: CATSRGPDRGEGRTQYF
DNA: TGTGCCACCAGCAGAGGACCGGACAGGGGTGAGGGGCGAACGCAGTATTTT

size: -
D: -
V: TRBV28
J: TRBJ2-5
CDR3: CASSDGRRETQYF
DNA: TGTGCCAGCAGCGATGGGCGTCGAGAGACCCAGTACTTC

size: -
D: TRBD1
V: TRBV7-9
J: TRBJ1-3
CDR3: CASSPDRASGNTIYF
DNA: TGTGCCAGCAGCCCGGACAGGGCTTCTGGAAACACCATATATTTT

size: -
D: TRBD1
V: TRBV28
J: TRBJ1-2
CDR3: CASSLDRDYGYTF
DNA: TGTGCCAGCAGTTTGGACAGGGACTATGGCTACACCTTC

size: -
D: TRBD2
V: TRBV28
J: TRBJ2-3
CDR3: CASSLQGGGADTQYF
DNA: TGTGCCAGCAGTTTGCAGGGCGGGGGGGCCGATACGCAGTATTTT

size: -
D: TRBD2
V: TRBV7-6
J: TRBJ2-3
CDR3: CASSFWAGGPTDTQYF
DNA: TGTGCCAGCAGCTTTTGGGCGGGGGGGCCGACAGATACGCAGTATTTT

size: -
D: -
V: TRBV5-1
J: TRBJ2-4
CDR3: CASSLARGLQNIQYF
DNA: TGCGCCAGCAGCTTGGCTCGGGGGCTACAAAACATTCAGTACTTC

size: -
D: -
V: TRBV2
J: TRBJ1-3
CDR3: CASSEMFYRSGNTIYF
DNA: TGTGCCAGCAGCGAAATGTTCTATCGCTCTGGAAACACCATATATTTT

size: -
D: -
V: TRBV29-1
J: TRBJ2-5
CDR3: CSVKGQQETQYF
DNA: TGCAGCGTTAAAGGACAGCAAGAGACCCAGTACTTC

size: -
D: -
V: TRBV14
J: TRBJ1-1
CDR3: CASSQQLDTEAFF
DNA: TGTGCCAGCAGCCAACAATTGGACACTGAAGCTTTCTTT

size: -
D: -
V: TRBV11-2
J: TRBJ2-3
CDR3: CASSLGGDTQYF
DNA: TGTGCCAGCAGCTTAGGGGGAGATACGCAGTATTTT

size: -
D: -
V: TRBV14
J: TRBJ2-7
CDR3: CASSQVIPGEQYF
DNA: TGTGCCAGCAGCCAAGTGATCCCAGGCGAGCAGTACTTC

size: -
D: -
V: TRBV7-9
J: TRBJ1-3
CDR3: CASSSEYGLRGNTIYF
DNA: TGTGCCAGCAGCTCCGAATACGGTCTCCGGGGAAACACCATATATTTT

size: -
D: TRBD1
V: TRBV4-2
J: TRBJ1-1
CDR3: CASSFRGTFGQGGPEAFF
DNA: TGTGCCAGCAGCTTCAGGGGCACTTTCGGACAGGGAGGACCTGAAGCTTTCTTT

size: few
D: -
V: TRBV4-1
J: TRBJ2-7
CDR3: CASSQDDSTYEQYF
DNA: TGCGCCAGCAGCCAAGATGACAGTACCTACGAGCAGTACTTC

size: -
D: TRBD1
V: TRBV28
J: TRBJ2-2
CDR3: CASSRTGAGTGELFF
DNA: TGTGCCAGCAGTCGGACAGGGGCTGGCACCGGGGAGCTGTTTTTT

size: once
D: TRBD1
V: TRBV5-1
J: TRBJ1-2
CDR3: CASSLEGQPVGYTF
DNA: TGCGCCAGCAGCTTGGAGGGACAGCCTGTGGGCTACACCTTC

size: -
D: TRBD1
V: TRBV19
J: TRBJ1-1
CDR3: CASISPGQGARGPEAFF
DNA: TGTGCCAGTATTTCTCCGGGACAGGGGGCGCGGGGCCCTGAAGCTTTCTTT

size: -
D: TRBD1
V: TRBV6-1
J: TRBJ1-2
CDR3: CASRNRDSSNYGYTF
DNA: TGTGCCAGCAGAAACCGGGACAGCTCAAACTATGGCTACACCTTC

size: few
D: TRBD1
V: TRBV18
J: TRBJ1-1
CDR3: CASSPQGQGARNTEAFF
DNA: TGTGCCAGCTCACCACAGGGACAGGGGGCTCGGAACACTGAAGCTTTCTTT

size: -
D: -
V: TRBV16
J: TRBJ2-7
CDR3: CASSQSMGRSYEQYF
DNA: TGTGCCAGCAGCCAATCGATGGGTAGGTCCTACGAGCAGTACTTC

size: -
D: -
V: TRBV5-1
J: TRBJ2-7
CDR3: CASSLETGRGEQYF
DNA: TGCGCCAGCAGCTTGGAGACAGGAAGGGGGGAGCAGTACTTC

size: -
D: -
V: TRBV2
J: TRBJ1-1
CDR3: CASAQGGLDAFF
DNA: TGTGCCAGCGCACAGGGTGGGCTCGACGCTTTCTTT

size: -
D: -
V: TRBV9
J: TRBJ2-5
CDR3: CASSPGPKEGGQETQYF
DNA: TGTGCCAGCAGCCCCGGGCCAAAAGAAGGGGGTCAAGAGACCCAGTACTTC